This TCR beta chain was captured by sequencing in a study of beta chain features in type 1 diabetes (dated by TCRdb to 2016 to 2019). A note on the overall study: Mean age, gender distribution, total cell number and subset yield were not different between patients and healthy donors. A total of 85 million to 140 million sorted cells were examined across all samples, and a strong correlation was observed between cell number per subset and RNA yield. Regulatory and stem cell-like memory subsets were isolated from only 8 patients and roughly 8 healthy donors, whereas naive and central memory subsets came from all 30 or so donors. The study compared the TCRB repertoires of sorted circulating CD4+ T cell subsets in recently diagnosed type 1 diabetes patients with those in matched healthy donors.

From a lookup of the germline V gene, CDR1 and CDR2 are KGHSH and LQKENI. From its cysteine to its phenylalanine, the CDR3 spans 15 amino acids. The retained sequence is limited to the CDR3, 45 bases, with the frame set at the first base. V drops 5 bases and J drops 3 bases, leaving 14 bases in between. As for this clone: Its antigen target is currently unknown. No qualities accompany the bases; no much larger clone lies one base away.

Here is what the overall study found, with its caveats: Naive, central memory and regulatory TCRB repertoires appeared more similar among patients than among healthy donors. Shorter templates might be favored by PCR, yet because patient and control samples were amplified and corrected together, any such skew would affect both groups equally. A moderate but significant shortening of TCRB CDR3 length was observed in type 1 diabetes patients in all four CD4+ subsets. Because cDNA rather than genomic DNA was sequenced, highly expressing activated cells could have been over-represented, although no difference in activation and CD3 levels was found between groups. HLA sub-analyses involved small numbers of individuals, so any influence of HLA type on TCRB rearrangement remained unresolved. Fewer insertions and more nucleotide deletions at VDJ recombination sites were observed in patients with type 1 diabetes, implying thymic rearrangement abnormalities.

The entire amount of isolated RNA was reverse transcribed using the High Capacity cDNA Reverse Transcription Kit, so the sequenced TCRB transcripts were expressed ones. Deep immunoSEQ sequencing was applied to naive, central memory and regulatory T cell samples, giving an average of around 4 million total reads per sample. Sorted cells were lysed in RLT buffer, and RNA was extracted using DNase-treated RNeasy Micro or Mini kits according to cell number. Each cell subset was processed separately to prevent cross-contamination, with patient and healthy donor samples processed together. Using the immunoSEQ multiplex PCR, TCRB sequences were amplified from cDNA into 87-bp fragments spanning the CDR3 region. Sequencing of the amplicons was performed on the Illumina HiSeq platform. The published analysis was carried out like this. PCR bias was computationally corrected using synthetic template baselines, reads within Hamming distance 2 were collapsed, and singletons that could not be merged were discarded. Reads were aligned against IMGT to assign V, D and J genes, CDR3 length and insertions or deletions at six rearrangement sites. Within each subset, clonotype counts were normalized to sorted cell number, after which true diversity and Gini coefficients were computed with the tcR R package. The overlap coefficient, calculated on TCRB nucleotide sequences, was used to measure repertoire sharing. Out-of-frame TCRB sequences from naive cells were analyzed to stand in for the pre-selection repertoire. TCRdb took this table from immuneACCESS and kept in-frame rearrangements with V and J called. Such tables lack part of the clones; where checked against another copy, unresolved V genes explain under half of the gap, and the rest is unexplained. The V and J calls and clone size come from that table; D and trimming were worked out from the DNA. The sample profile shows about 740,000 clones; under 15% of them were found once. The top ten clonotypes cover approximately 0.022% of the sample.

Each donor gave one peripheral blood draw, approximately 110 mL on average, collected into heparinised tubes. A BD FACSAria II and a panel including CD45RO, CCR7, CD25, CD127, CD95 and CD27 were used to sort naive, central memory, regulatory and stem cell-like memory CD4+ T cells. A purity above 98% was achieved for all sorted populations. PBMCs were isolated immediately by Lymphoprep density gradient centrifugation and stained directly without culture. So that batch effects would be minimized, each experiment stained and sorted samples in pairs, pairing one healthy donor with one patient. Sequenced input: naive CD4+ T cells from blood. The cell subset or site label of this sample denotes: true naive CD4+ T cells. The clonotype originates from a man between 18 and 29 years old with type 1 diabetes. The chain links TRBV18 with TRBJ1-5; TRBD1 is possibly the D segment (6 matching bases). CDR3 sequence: CASSRTTGINQPQHF. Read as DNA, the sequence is TGTGCCAGCTCAAGGACCACAGGGATCAATCAGCCCCAGCATTTT.